Listed below are T cell receptor beta chains from one sample, sequenced in a study of blood T cells in healthy people across ages. TCRdb re-called the 5' RACE reads through MiXCR, storing one row per CDR3 protein. The repertoire includes hundreds of thousands of distinct CDR3 sequences, approximately 31% of them detected once, and 15% sits in the top ten. Specimen: blood. The receptors were sampled from a woman older than 75 in good health. Both conserved end residues are part of each CDR3. Fields, in order: J gene, V gene, clone size, D gene, CDR3 DNA, CDR3 protein. D genes are given only for firm matches. The size field is filled for only some rows; it gives once, few, many or a size class.

J: TRBJ2-1; V: TRBV5-4; size: many; D: TRBD2; DNA: TGTGCCAGCAGCTTAAGGACTAGCGGCTACAATGAGCAGTTCTTC; CDR3: CASSLRTSGYNEQFF
J: TRBJ2-1; V: TRBV5-1; size: many; D: -; DNA: TGCGCCACCTCAGGGCAGGGGTACAGTGAGCAGTTCTTC; CDR3: CATSGQGYSEQFF
J: TRBJ2-5; V: TRBV15; size: many; D: -; DNA: TGTGCCACCAGCCAGGAGGGGGAGACCCAGTACTTC; CDR3: CATSQEGETQYF
J: TRBJ1-2; V: TRBV5-1; size: -; D: -; DNA: TGCGCCAGCAGCTTGGCCGATTATGGCTACACCTTC; CDR3: CASSLADYGYTF
J: TRBJ2-4; V: TRBV11-2; size: -; D: -; DNA: TGTGCCAGCAGCGACGGGGAGGCCAAAAACATTCAGTACTTC; CDR3: CASSDGEAKNIQYF
J: TRBJ1-1; V: TRBV12-3/TRBV12-4; size: few; D: TRBD1; DNA: TGTGCCAGCAGGATGACAGGGGGCACTGAAGCTTTCTTT; CDR3: CASRMTGGTEAFF
J: TRBJ1-5; V: TRBV2; size: few; D: -; DNA: TGTGCCAGCAGGTTTGGAGGGTTAGATCAGCCCCAGCATTTT; CDR3: CASRFGGLDQPQHF
J: TRBJ2-4; V: TRBV2; size: many; D: -; DNA: TGTGCCAGCAGTGGGGGTACGGGGGCGGAAAACATTCAGTACTTC; CDR3: CASSGGTGAENIQYF
J: TRBJ2-3; V: TRBV2; size: -; D: -; DNA: TGTGCCAGCAGGAGGGGAGGTGGGGCAGATACGCAGTATTTT; CDR3: CASRRGGGADTQYF
J: TRBJ2-7; V: TRBV28; size: many; D: -; DNA: TGTGCCAGCAGTCCGACAGGCCCCTACGAGCAGTACTTC; CDR3: CASSPTGPYEQYF
J: TRBJ2-7; V: TRBV10-3; size: few; D: TRBD2; DNA: TGTGCCATCAGTCGCTCTCGTACTAGCGAGCCCTACGAGCAGTACTTC; CDR3: CAISRSRTSEPYEQYF
J: TRBJ2-7; V: TRBV27; size: -; D: -; DNA: TGTGCCGGGGTTCGGCCACCCTACGAGCAGTACTTC; CDR3: CAGVRPPYEQYF
J: TRBJ2-6; V: TRBV18; size: many; D: -; DNA: TGTGCCAGCTCTATGGGAAGCTCTGGGGCCAACGTCCTGACTTTC; CDR3: CASSMGSSGANVLTF
J: TRBJ1-6; V: TRBV6-2/TRBV6-3; size: -; D: -; DNA: TGTGCCAGCAGTTGGGGCAGGGGAAATTCACCCCTCCACTTT; CDR3: CASSWGRGNSPLHF
J: TRBJ1-4; V: TRBV5-1; size: -; D: TRBD1; DNA: TGCGCCAGCAGCCAGCAGGGGGGACAGAATGAAAAACTGTTTTTT; CDR3: CASSQQGGQNEKLFF
J: TRBJ2-1; V: TRBV12-3/TRBV12-4; size: many; D: TRBD2; DNA: TGTGCCAGCAGTTTAGATAGCGGGGGTCAGTCGAAATACAATGAGCAGTTCTTC; CDR3: CASSLDSGGQSKYNEQFF
J: TRBJ2-7; V: TRBV5-1; size: -; D: TRBD1; DNA: TGCGCCAGCAGCTCCGGGACAGGGGCTTTTACCTCCTACGAGCAGTACTTC; CDR3: CASSSGTGAFTSYEQYF
J: TRBJ2-6; V: TRBV7-9; size: many; D: -; DNA: TGTGCCAGCAGCCCCGGACGTGGGGACTCTGGGGCCAACGTCCTGACTTTC; CDR3: CASSPGRGDSGANVLTF
J: TRBJ2-7; V: TRBV3-1; size: many; D: -; DNA: TGTGCCAGCAGCCACGGAGCGGGGAACAGGGGAACCTACGAGCAGTACTTC; CDR3: CASSHGAGNRGTYEQYF
J: TRBJ1-1; V: TRBV12-3/TRBV12-4; size: -; D: TRBD1; DNA: TGTGCCAGCAGTTTACAGGGGGCGAGGGTAGCTGAAGCTTTCTTT; CDR3: CASSLQGARVAEAFF
J: TRBJ2-7; V: TRBV29-1; size: -; D: TRBD2; DNA: TGCAGCGTCCTGGGACTAGCGAACTCCTACGAGCAGTACTTC; CDR3: CSVLGLANSYEQYF
J: TRBJ2-5; V: TRBV5-4; size: many; D: -; DNA: TGTGCCAGCAGCTTGGGATCCCTCGGTAGGGCTACCCAAGAGACCCAGTACTTC; CDR3: CASSLGSLGRATQETQYF
J: TRBJ2-2; V: TRBV12-3/TRBV12-4; size: -; D: -; DNA: TGTGCCAGCAGTTCATTGCGGGGCGACACCGGGGAGCTGTTTTTT; CDR3: CASSSLRGDTGELFF
J: TRBJ1-2; V: TRBV5-6; size: many; D: TRBD1; DNA: TGTGCCAGCAGCCCGGGGACAGCCTATGGCTACACCTTC; CDR3: CASSPGTAYGYTF
J: TRBJ2-5; V: TRBV9; size: few; D: TRBD2; DNA: TGTGCCAGCAGCCCCCGTTCCGGGGGGGGCGAGACCCAGTACTTC; CDR3: CASSPRSGGGETQYF
J: TRBJ1-5; V: TRBV2; size: few; D: -; DNA: TGTGCCAGCACTGCAGGGAGACGTGAGCCCCAGCATTTT; CDR3: CASTAGRREPQHF
J: TRBJ2-3; V: TRBV28; size: -; D: -; DNA: TGTGCCAGCAGGCTTCAGGCCCCTACCGGAGATACGCAGTATTTT; CDR3: CASRLQAPTGDTQYF
J: TRBJ2-5; V: TRBV6-2/TRBV6-3; size: many; D: -; DNA: TGTGCCAGCAGTTATCGGGCTGGAGAGACCCAGTACTTC; CDR3: CASSYRAGETQYF
J: TRBJ1-2; V: TRBV5-2; size: -; D: -; DNA: TGTGCCAGCAACTGGGGGGATCAAGATGGCTACACCTTC; CDR3: CASNWGDQDGYTF
J: TRBJ2-3; V: TRBV3-1; size: -; D: TRBD2; DNA: TGTGCCAGCAGCCGGGCGGGGGGGCCCGCAGATACGCAGTATTTT; CDR3: CASSRAGGPADTQYF
J: TRBJ2-1; V: TRBV27; size: many; D: -; DNA: TGTGCCAGCAGCCAATACAGGTCCTACAATGAGCAGTTCTTC; CDR3: CASSQYRSYNEQFF
J: TRBJ2-1; V: TRBV5-1; size: many; D: TRBD1; DNA: TGCGCCAGCAGCTTGGCAGGACAGGGGTACGATGAGCAGTTCTTC; CDR3: CASSLAGQGYDEQFF
J: TRBJ1-2; V: TRBV5-5; size: few; D: -; DNA: TGTGCCAGCAGCTTGGCCATGCGGGACGGAGACTATGGCTACACCTTC; CDR3: CASSLAMRDGDYGYTF
J: TRBJ1-2; V: TRBV25-1; size: -; D: -; DNA: TGTGCCAGCAGTGGTCAGGGGTGGTCTTTGTATGGCTACACCTTC; CDR3: CASSGQGWSLYGYTF
J: TRBJ2-1; V: TRBV3-1; size: -; D: TRBD2; DNA: TGTGCCAGCAGCCGCCTGGCTAGCGGGGGCGATGAGCAGTTCTTC; CDR3: CASSRLASGGDEQFF
J: TRBJ1-5; V: TRBV6-1; size: many; D: -; DNA: TGTGCCAGCAGTGAAGCGTTCTCAGGGGCAGGCCAGCCCCAGCATTTT; CDR3: CASSEAFSGAGQPQHF
J: TRBJ2-1; V: TRBV24-1; size: many; D: -; DNA: TGTGCCACCAGTGATCGGTTGGCAGGGGATGAGCAGTTCTTC; CDR3: CATSDRLAGDEQFF
J: TRBJ2-2; V: TRBV7-2; size: -; D: TRBD1; DNA: TGTGCCAGCAGCCCGGGGACAGGCTTCACCGGGGAGCTGTTTTTT; CDR3: CASSPGTGFTGELFF
J: TRBJ2-5; V: TRBV4-1; size: -; D: -; DNA: TGCGCCAGCAGCCAAGAGAACGGGCGGGAGACCCAGTACTTC; CDR3: CASSQENGRETQYF
J: TRBJ2-7; V: TRBV27; size: once; D: -; DNA: TGTGCCAGCAGTTCGGAGGCCAGGGACGAGCAGTACTTC; CDR3: CASSSEARDEQYF
J: TRBJ2-7; V: TRBV7-9; size: many; D: -; DNA: TGTGCCAGCAGCTCACCCCTAGGTAGGGATTCTACCTACGAGCAGTACTTC; CDR3: CASSSPLGRDSTYEQYF
J: TRBJ2-3; V: TRBV2; size: -; D: -; DNA: TGTGCCAGCAGTTCCCGCCTGGTAGATACGCAGTATTTT; CDR3: CASSSRLVDTQYF
J: TRBJ2-7; V: TRBV2; size: few; D: -; DNA: TGTGCCAGCGTTCCAGACATTACCCTCTACGAGCAGTACTTC; CDR3: CASVPDITLYEQYF
J: TRBJ1-1; V: TRBV30; size: -; D: TRBD1; DNA: TGTGCCTGGAGTGTAACCAGGGGGGGGGAAGCTTTCTTT; CDR3: CAWSVTRGGEAFF
J: TRBJ2-1; V: TRBV29-1; size: many; D: TRBD2; DNA: TGCAGCGCCCAGCGGGGACGCTCCTACAATGAGCAGTTCTTC; CDR3: CSAQRGRSYNEQFF
J: TRBJ2-7; V: TRBV27; size: -; D: TRBD2; DNA: TGTGCCAGCAGTTTCAGGACTAGCGGGGGGGAAAATGAGCAGTACTTC; CDR3: CASSFRTSGGENEQYF
J: TRBJ2-3; V: TRBV20-1; size: many; D: -; DNA: TGCAGTGCTAGTATGGGTAGCACAGATACGCAGTATTTT; CDR3: CSASMGSTDTQYF
J: TRBJ1-1; V: TRBV9; size: -; D: -; DNA: TGTGCCAGCAGCACCCACGGGAACACTGAAGCTTTCTTT; CDR3: CASSTHGNTEAFF
J: TRBJ2-5; V: TRBV7-9; size: many; D: -; DNA: TGTGCCAGCAGCTTAGCTCGGAACCAAGAGACCCAGTACTTC; CDR3: CASSLARNQETQYF
J: TRBJ2-1; V: TRBV29-1; size: -; D: TRBD2; DNA: TGCAGCGCCGCTGGACTAGCGGGAGTTAATGAGCAGTTCTTC; CDR3: CSAAGLAGVNEQFF
J: TRBJ2-1; V: TRBV29-1; size: -; D: TRBD2; DNA: TGCAGCGTCGGGACTATAAGCTACAATGAGCAGTTCTTC; CDR3: CSVGTISYNEQFF
J: TRBJ2-7; V: TRBV6-2/TRBV6-3; size: many; D: TRBD2; DNA: TGTGCCAGCAGTTACAGGACTAGCCGGTCCGCTTACGAGCAGTACTTC; CDR3: CASSYRTSRSAYEQYF
J: TRBJ2-7; V: TRBV20-1; size: few; D: -; DNA: TGCAGTGCTGACCGGGGCTCAAGCTCCTACAATGAGCAGTACTTC; CDR3: CSADRGSSSYNEQYF
J: TRBJ1-1; V: TRBV5-1; size: few; D: -; DNA: TGCGCCAGCAGCTCGCTTCAAAATTCCAGGCTGGGACGCGGTGAAGCTTTCTTT; CDR3: CASSSLQNSRLGRGEAFF